This TCR beta chain was found in a study of CD8+ T cells in alopecia areata. Extracted RNA was reverse transcribed, and the resulting cDNA served as sequencing template. The data were produced by immunoSEQ multiplex PCR, yet TCRdb's version contains in-frame clones alone and is incomplete. The table has 50,000 to 80,000 clones, roughly 47% seen once. The ends were cut back, 6 bases at V and 9 bases at J, with 12 bases in the middle. The CDR3 has 12 amino acids. Looked up from germline, CDR1 is MNHEY and CDR2 is SVGAGI. Alopecia areata patients provided lesional scalp punch biopsies and peripheral blood.

This clonotype was sampled from a human donor with alopecia areata. This rearrangement joins TRBV6-5 to TRBJ2-1, with D perhaps given as TRBD1 or TRBD2 (6 bases each). The sample comprised NKG2D-low CD8+ T cells sorted from blood. The chain's CDR3 is CASSSPGAEQFF. DNA of the CDR3: TGTGCCAGCAGCTCACCGGGGGCTGAGCAGTTCTTC.